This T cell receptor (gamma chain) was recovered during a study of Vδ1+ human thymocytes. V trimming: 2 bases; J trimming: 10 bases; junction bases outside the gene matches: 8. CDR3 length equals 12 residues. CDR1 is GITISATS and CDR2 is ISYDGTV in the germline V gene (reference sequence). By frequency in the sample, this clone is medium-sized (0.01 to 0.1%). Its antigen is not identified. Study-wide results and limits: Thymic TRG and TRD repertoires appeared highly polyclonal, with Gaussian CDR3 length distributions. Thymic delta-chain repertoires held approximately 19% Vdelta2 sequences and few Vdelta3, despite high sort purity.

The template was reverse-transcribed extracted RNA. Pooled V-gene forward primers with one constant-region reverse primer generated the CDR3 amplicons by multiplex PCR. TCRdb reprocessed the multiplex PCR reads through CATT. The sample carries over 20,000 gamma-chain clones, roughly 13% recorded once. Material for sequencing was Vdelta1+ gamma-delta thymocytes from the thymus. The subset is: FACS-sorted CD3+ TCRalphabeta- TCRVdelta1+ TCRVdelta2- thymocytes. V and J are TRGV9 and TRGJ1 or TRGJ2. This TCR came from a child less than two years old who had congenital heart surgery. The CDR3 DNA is TGTGCCTTGTGGGAGGGCATGGGGAAGAAACTCTTT. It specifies CALWEGMGKKLF.